One and the same sample provided the 16 T cell receptor beta chains below, sequenced in a study of shared clonotypes between healthy human individuals (dated by TCRdb to the early 2020s). The library was generated by the immunoSEQ multiplex PCR assay. TCRdb's version of the immuneACCESS table is confined to in-frame rearrangements and falls short of the full clone set. An unresolved V gene accounts for under half of the shortfall where checked; the remainder is of unknown origin. This sample is represented by 450,000 to 500,000 clones; approximately 79% of them were singletons. The top ten constitute 9.5% to 15% of the sample. The sample consisted of PBMCs. These receptors all stem from a middle-aged woman in good health. Some clones in this sample may be carry-over from other donors' samples.

V is TRBV4-2 and J is TRBJ2-3, with a weak D call TRBD2 (6 bases). V gave up 1 base and J gave up 6 bases, with 20 bases separating them. This CDR3 has 17 amino acids. Germline lookup yields CDR1 LGHNA and CDR2 YNFKEQ. In nucleotides, the CDR3 is TGTGCCAGCAGCCAAGCATCTATCGGCGGGGTGCGGGATACGCAGTATTTT. Its translation: CASSQASIGGVRDTQYF.

The chain has TRBV6-5 and TRBJ2-1; TRBD1 matches at 7 bases. V dropped 2 bases and J dropped 9; count of bases not matched to a gene: 10. The CDR3 contains 15 residues. Germline loops: CDR1 MNHEY, CDR2 SVGAGI. CDR3 nucleotides: TGTGCCAGCAGTTACAACAGGGGTGACGGTGGTGAGCAGTTCTTC. Its protein product is CASSYNRGDGGEQFF.

The chain employs TRBV2 and TRBJ2-1; D is possibly TRBD2 (5 bases). Between the trimmed V and J ends, which lost 2 bases and 9 bases, there was a span of 14 bases. There are 14 residues in the CDR3. The V gene's germline CDR1 is SNHLY and CDR2 FYNNEI. This CDR3 is CASSELAGVGEQFF. DNA of the CDR3: TGTGCCAGCAGTGAACTAGCCGGGGTGGGTGAGCAGTTCTTC.

The V gene is TRBV18, the J gene TRBJ1-1, with TRBD1 as a possible D gene (6 bases). CDR1 is KGHSH, CDR2 LQKENI, per germline. Deletions cut 0 bases from V and 3 bases from J, with 14 bases between. The CDR3 totals 16 residues. CDR3 residues: CASSPPPGGEHTEAFF. CDR3 coding DNA: TGTGCCAGCTCACCACCCCCGGGGGGCGAGCACACTGAAGCTTTCTTT.

The V and J genes are TRBV2 and TRBJ1-2; 8 positions match TRBD1. After removal of 0 bases from V and 10 bases from J, the junction contained 7 bases not matched to a gene. Germline V gene data show CDR1 as SNHLY and CDR2 as FYNNEI. There are 14 residues in the CDR3. The CDR3 protein is CASSEARGQALYTF. DNA of the CDR3: TGTGCCAGCAGTGAAGCGCGGGGACAGGCACTCTACACCTTC.

V usage is TRBV5-1 and J usage is TRBJ2-5; 14 bases map to TRBD2. Germline CDR1 reads SGHRS; CDR2 reads YFSETQ. This CDR3 is built from 17 residues. V trimming: 0 bases; J trimming: 4 bases; junction bases outside the gene matches: 5. The CDR3 loop reads CASSLVTSGRARETQYF. The CDR3 bases are TGCGCCAGCAGCTTGGTGACTAGCGGGAGGGCCAGAGAGACCCAGTACTTC.

Many counts were recorded for this clone. The chain has TRBV15 and TRBJ2-2; no definite D call. CDR3 length: 14 residues. Germline V gene data show CDR1 as LNHNV and CDR2 as YYDKDF (reference sequence). V gave up 2 bases and J gave up 7 bases, with 11 bases separating them. The CDR3 region has the DNA TGTGCCACCAGCAGACCCGAAGAAGTCGGGGAGCTGTTTTTT. Translating gives CATSRPEEVGELFF.

The chain links TRBV9 to TRBJ1-2; TRBD1 agrees at 7 bases. The CDR3 runs 15 residues. The junction had 9 bases not matched to a gene; V was cut back by 0 bases and J by 7 bases. CDR1 SGDLS and CDR2 YYNGEE come from the germline V gene. The CDR3: CASSVERGRGGGYTF. The CDR3 DNA is TGTGCCAGCAGCGTAGAGAGGGGGCGTGGTGGTGGCTACACCTTC.

The chain has TRBV29-1 and TRBJ2-4; TRBD2 agrees at 12 bases. The ends lost 6 bases at V and 0 bases at J; junction bases unmatched: 3. This CDR3 comprises 15 residues. Germline V gives CDR1 SQVTM, CDR2 ANQGSEA. The CDR3 protein is CSVTSGSEAKNIQYF. In DNA form, the CDR3 reads TGCAGCGTGACTAGCGGGAGTGAAGCCAAAAACATTCAGTACTTC.

The chain recombines TRBV28 with TRBJ2-7; TRBD1 matches 10 bases. V lost 5 bases, J lost 6 bases, and 10 bases stayed unmatched. The germline V gene encodes CDR1 MDHEN and CDR2 SYDVKM. This CDR3 region has 15 residues. The CDR3 bases are TGTGCCAGCAGTACCCGGGACAGGGGTTTTAGCGAGCAGTACTTC. Translating it yields CASSTRDRGFSEQYF.

V is TRBV15 and J is TRBJ2-7; TRBD1 matches 7 bases. With V trimmed by 0 bases and J by 7 bases, 9 bases remained unmatched. The CDR3 totals 15 residues. Germline V gene data show CDR1 as LNHNV and CDR2 as YYDKDF (reference sequence). CDR3 sequence: CATSRDKGAAWEQYF. CDR3 nucleotide sequence: TGTGCCACCAGCAGAGATAAGGGGGCAGCTTGGGAGCAGTACTTC.

J is TRBJ2-5 and V is TRBV2, with TRBD1 matching over 7 bases. Germline trimming cut 5 bases from V and 4 bases from J; bases unmatched to any gene: 7. The CDR3 runs to 14 residues. Germline assignment: CDR1 SNHLY and CDR2 FYNNEI. CDR3 nucleotide sequence: TGTGCCAGCAGTTCCCCGACAGGGACAGAGACCCAGTACTTC. It is translated as CASSSPTGTETQYF.

The chain links TRBV2 to TRBJ1-2, with D perhaps matching TRBD1 (5 bases). From germline, CDR1 is SNHLY and CDR2 FYNNEI. Trimming stripped 3 bases from V and 0 bases from J, with 8 bases between. The CDR3 runs to 14 residues. The CDR3 bases are TGTGCCAGCAGTGACTGGGGCACTAACTATGGCTACACCTTC. Translation gives CASSDWGTNYGYTF.

This sequence joins TRBV28 and TRBJ2-3; 11 bases are a match to TRBD2. This CDR3 has 22 amino acids. After removal of 3 bases from V and 4 bases from J, the junction contained 24 bases not matched to a gene. Germline values: CDR1 MDHEN, CDR2 SYDVKM. The CDR3 reads CASSFGVLQEISGRADPDTQYF. The CDR3 coding sequence is TGTGCCAGCAGTTTTGGGGTATTGCAGGAAATTAGCGGGAGGGCCGACCCAGATACGCAGTATTTT.

The V gene is TRBV15, the J gene TRBJ2-3; D is undetermined. This CDR3 spans 15 amino acids. The V gene's germline CDR1 is LNHNV and CDR2 YYDKDF (reference sequence). The germline V and J ends were trimmed by 0 bases and 1 base, with 8 bases remaining between them. The CDR3, as DNA: TGTGCCACCAGCAGAGAGAGCATCCGCACAGATACGCAGTATTTT. Translating gives CATSRESIRTDTQYF.

A word on this clone: Other DNA sequences in the same sample also yield this CDR3. The chain employs TRBV28 and TRBJ2-7; D call uncertain. From germline, CDR1 is MDHEN and CDR2 SYDVKM. Trimming took 7 bases from V and 2 from J, leaving 6 bases between them. CDR3 length: 11 residues. CDR3 sequence (DNA): TGTGCCAGCACCTCCACCTACGAGCAGTACTTC. Translating it yields CASTSTYEQYF.